The entry below describes one T cell receptor beta chain. Its antigen is currently unknown. The sample belongs to a study of T cell responses to AZD1222 COVID-19 vaccine. Notes on the study in general: Donor demographics were predominantly white British with a female majority; clonal diversity may be underestimated. At 160-218 and 743-854, vaccine-associated CD4 TCRs were dominant, and they spanned spike. Repertoires were sampled only after the peak T cell response.

The CDR3 covers 18 residues. The J segment lost 0 bases and the V segment lost 4 bases, leaving 7 bases of the junction unmatched. Germline V gene data show CDR1 as KGHSH and CDR2 as LQKENI. Using immunoSEQ multiplex PCR, the repertoire was profiled, and TCRdb retains in-frame clones only, with some absent. The sample holds over 150,000 clones, 90% to 95% seen once. The chain combines TRBV18 with TRBJ1-5; TRBD1 agrees at 12 bases. The clonotype was recovered from an adult in good health. Sequencing used peripheral blood, obtained on day 0 of MenACWY control vaccination. The CDR3 reads CASSRGQGARPSNQPQHF. The CDR3 bases are TGTGCCAGCTCACGGGGACAGGGGGCGCGTCCTAGCAATCAGCCCCAGCATTTT.